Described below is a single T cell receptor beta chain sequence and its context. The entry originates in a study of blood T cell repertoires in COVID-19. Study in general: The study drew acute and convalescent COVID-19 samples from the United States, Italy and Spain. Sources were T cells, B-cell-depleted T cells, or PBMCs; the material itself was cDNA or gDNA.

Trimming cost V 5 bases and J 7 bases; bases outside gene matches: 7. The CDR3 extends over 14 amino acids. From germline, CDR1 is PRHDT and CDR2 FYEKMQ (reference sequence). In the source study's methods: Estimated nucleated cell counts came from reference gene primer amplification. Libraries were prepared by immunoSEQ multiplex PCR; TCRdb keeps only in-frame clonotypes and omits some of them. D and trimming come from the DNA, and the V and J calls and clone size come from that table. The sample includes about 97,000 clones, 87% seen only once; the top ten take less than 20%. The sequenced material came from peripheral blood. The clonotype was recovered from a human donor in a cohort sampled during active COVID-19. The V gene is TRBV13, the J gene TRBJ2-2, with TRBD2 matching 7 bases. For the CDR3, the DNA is TGTGCCAGCAGCCCAGGGACTATTGGCGGGGAGCTGTTTTTT. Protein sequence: CASSPGTIGGELFF.